This T cell receptor beta chain appears in the sequencing data of a study of cytomegalovirus exposure and HLA in healthy donors. The CDR3 length is 17 residues. CDR1 and CDR2 (germline): SGHVS, FQNEAQ. PCR involved 60 Vbeta and 13 Jbeta primers. Method: immunoSEQ multiplex PCR; TCRdb's copy keeps in-frame clones and lacks some. This table holds about 120,000 clones, more than 60% found once. This TCR came from a man between 18 and 29 years old in good health and CMV-seronegative. Sequencing was done on a sample of PBMCs. V and J are TRBV7-8 and TRBJ2-5; the match to TRBD2 covers 8 bases. Judging by the DNA end, TRBJ2-7 fits better; the J call may be wrong. The CDR3 is CASSSFLTSGTSYEQYF. The DNA for the CDR3 is TGTGCCAGCAGCTCCTTTCTTACTAGCGGCACCTCCTACGAGCAGTACTTC.